This TCR beta chain was profiled in a study of OX40 agonist ivuxolimab in advanced cancers. The protocol was immunoSEQ multiplex PCR, while the TCRdb copy is restricted to in-frame clones and leaves out a portion. Of 69,000 or so clones in the sample, around 85% were seen once. The CDR3 runs to 12 residues. Germline lookup yields CDR1 MDHEN and CDR2 SYDVKM. V was shortened by 6 bases and J by 6 bases, with 11 bases between the two germline ends. The chain combines TRBV28 with TRBJ1-2; no definite D call. The specimen comprised CD4+ or CD8+ T cells sorted from blood, sampled in a trial of the OX40 agonist ivuxolimab. This clonotype originated in an adult with an advanced solid tumor such as melanoma, head and neck, liver or kidney cancer. CDR3: CASRLTGDGYTF. DNA of the CDR3: TGTGCCAGCAGGCTGACGGGAGATGGCTACACCTTC.